In its sample, the clone carrying this T cell receptor (beta chain) was seen once. Its antigen is as yet unknown. The record originates from a study of shared clonotypes between healthy human individuals. Study-wide results and caveats: Generation probabilities of non-shared clonotypes were lower (relative to those shared by all four donors). The diversity represented, both genetic and in exposure history, was limited by few donors. The sharing of 5% to 6.5% of naive CD4 clonotypes was seen across a handful of donors.

The length of the CDR3 is 13 residues. V was trimmed by 3 bases and J by 0 bases, leaving 5 bases between them. The germline V gene has CDR1 MDHEN and CDR2 SYDVKM. The protocol was immunoSEQ multiplex PCR, while the TCRdb copy is restricted to in-frame clones and leaves out a portion. The table shows around 2.5 million clones, with 90% to 95% occurring only once. Researchers partitioned CD4+ cells into CD45RA+ naive and CD45RA-negative memory subsets. The J gene is TRBJ2-5, the V gene TRBV28, with D unclear. Input material: naive CD4+ T cells from PBMCs. Subset here: CD45RA+ positively selected. This TCR came from a man younger than 30 in good health. Some clones in this sample may be carry-over from other donors' samples. CDR3 in DNA: TGTGCCAGCAGTTTCACTAACCAAGAGACCCAGTACTTC. Translated, it gives CASSFTNQETQYF. The full variable domain, completed using reference TRBV28 and TRBJ2-5, is DVKVTQSSRYLVKRTGEKVFLECVQDMDHENMFWYRQDPGLGLRLIYFSYDVKMKEKGDIPEGYSVSREKKERFSLILESASTNQTSMYLCASSFTNQETQYFGPGTRLLVL.